This TCR beta chain was captured in a study of T cell responses to AZD1222 COVID-19 vaccine. This table comes from immunoSEQ multiplex PCR, and its TCRdb copy is limited to in-frame clones, with some not included. The listing records about 140,000 clones. The CDR3 spans 14 residues. Trimming removed 5 bases at V and 5 bases at J, with 15 bases between. Germline CDR1 reads MNHNY; CDR2 reads SVGAGI (reference sequence). General study results and limits: Among the donors, most were white British and more were female, and clonal diversity was possibly underestimated. Spike-specific TCR breadth and depth rose after two AZD1222 doses. Targets within unmutated variant regions were reportedly found for nearly half of spike-specific TCRs. Regions 160-218 and 743-854 dominated among vaccine-associated CD4 TCRs spanning spike.

About this clone: Its target is not known.

The chain joins TRBV6-6 to TRBJ1-1; TRBD1 might be the D (5 bases). The TCR comes from an adult in good health. Sample: peripheral blood. CDR3: CASSQGRPGTEAFF. The CDR3 DNA is TGTGCCAGCAGTCAGGGACGTCCGGGGACTGAAGCTTTCTTT.